The 32 T cell receptor beta chains listed next were all sequenced from one sample in a study of CD8+ T cells in alopecia areata. The treatment was: oral pan-JAK inhibitor, 5-10 mg twice daily. RNA extraction and reverse transcription yielded cDNA as sequencing template. Here immunoSEQ multiplex PCR was the method, and the copy in TCRdb shows in-frame clones only, minus some. Altogether about 180,000 clones are present, about 48% being singletons, with the ten largest covering approximately 11%. This material consisted of CD8+ T cells sorted from blood, taken at week 24, from a patient treated with tofacitinib. The receptors stem from a human donor with alopecia areata.

This chain joins TRBV11-2 and TRBJ2-2, with D tentatively TRBD2 (5 bases). The V and J ends lost 3 bases and 5 bases respectively, with 10 bases between them. There are 14 residues in the CDR3. Per germline, CDR1 SGHAT and CDR2 FQNNGV. The CDR3 nucleotides are TGTGCCAGCAGCTTTAGGCCGGGGACCGGGGAGCTGTTTTTT. Its protein is CASSFRPGTGELFF.

This chain connects TRBV7-6 to TRBJ2-3; TRBD2 matches at 10 bases. The CDR3 is made up of 15 amino acids. CDR1 and CDR2 from the germline V gene are SGHVS and FNYEAQ. The ends lost 3 bases at V and 5 bases at J; junction bases unmatched: 5. This CDR3 is CASSLSGGARDTQYF. The CDR3 nucleotides are TGTGCCAGCAGCTTGAGCGGGGGGGCCAGAGATACGCAGTATTTT.

This rearrangement joins TRBV4-3 to TRBJ1-2; tentative D call: TRBD1 (5 bases). CDR1 is LGHNA, CDR2 YSLEER, per germline. CDR3 size: 15 residues. V dropped 0 bases and J dropped 4 bases, with 12 bases sitting between them. The CDR3 spells CASSQDLTGPYGYTF. CDR3 sequence (DNA): TGCGCCAGCAGCCAAGATCTAACAGGACCCTATGGCTACACCTTC.

V is TRBV5-4 and J is TRBJ2-3, with TRBD2 matching 7 bases. The germline V gene has CDR1 SGHNT and CDR2 YYREEE (reference sequence). The CDR3 runs to 13 residues. V lost 7 bases, J lost 4 bases, and 6 bases stayed unmatched. The CDR3: CASLGGEADTQYF. In nucleotides, the CDR3 is TGTGCCAGCCTTGGGGGGGAGGCAGATACGCAGTATTTT.

CDR3 coding DNA: TGTGCCAGCAGCTTGGGGACAGGCAATGAGCAGTTCTTC. It specifies CASSLGTGNEQFF. The gene calls are TRBV5-6 and TRBJ2-1; 7 bases are shared with TRBD1. This CDR3 is built from 13 residues. Trimming cost V 0 bases and J 6 bases; bases outside gene matches: 0. Germline assignment: CDR1 SGHDT and CDR2 YYEEEE.

There are a few counts of this clone. The chain recombines TRBV10-3 with TRBJ2-2, with D perhaps assigned TRBD1 or TRBD2 (5 bases each). CDR3 length equals 15 residues. V shed 7 bases and J shed 6 bases, with 18 bases lying between them. From germline, CDR1 is ENHRY and CDR2 SYGVKD. CDR3 amino acids: CAITRDRGFSGELFF. Written as DNA, the CDR3 is TGTGCCATCACCCGGGACCGCGGGTTTTCCGGGGAGCTGTTTTTT.

V is TRBV5-1 and J is TRBJ2-7, with D perhaps matching TRBD2 (6 bases). Germline V gene data show CDR1 as SGHRS and CDR2 as YFSETQ. The length of the CDR3 is 17 residues. Trimming removed 4 bases at V and 3 bases at J, with 23 bases between. Here the CDR3 DNA reads TGCGCCAGCAGCCTCGATGGGGGGAACAGGCTCGACTACGAGCAGTACTTC. It encodes CASSLDGGNRLDYEQYF.

CDR3 protein: CASSYLRQGAVETQYF. The CDR3 bases are TGTGCCAGCAGTTACCTGCGACAGGGGGCTGTGGAGACCCAGTACTTC. The rearrangement links TRBV6-6 to TRBJ2-5; 10 positions agree with TRBD1. V trimming: 2 bases; J trimming: 5 bases; junction bases outside the gene matches: 8. Germline V CDR1 and CDR2: MNHNY, SVGAGI (reference sequence). This CDR3 is 16 amino acids long.

Details on this clone: Other DNA sequences in the sample encode the same CDR3. This chain connects TRBV5-1 to TRBJ2-2, with D unclear. Germline loops: CDR1 SGHRS, CDR2 YFSETQ. The CDR3 consists of 11 residues. V lost 2 bases, J lost 4 bases, and 0 bases lay in between. DNA for the CDR3: TGCGCCAGCAGCTTCACCGGGGAGCTGTTTTTT. It is translated as CASSFTGELFF.

The chain combines TRBV9 with TRBJ2-5, with D possibly being TRBD1 (6 bases). Between the trimmed V and J ends, which lost 3 bases and 6 bases, there was a span of 18 bases. The CDR3 totals 15 residues. CDR1 SGDLS and CDR2 YYNGEE come from the germline V gene. CDR3 sequence reads: CASSALGHEKQTQYF. The CDR3 coding sequence is TGTGCCAGCAGCGCCCTGGGACACGAAAAACAGACCCAGTACTTC.

The chain employs TRBV4-3 and TRBJ2-6; D is possibly TRBD1 or TRBD2 (5 bases each). The V end lost 0 bases, the J end lost 4 bases, and 10 bases lay between the germline ends. The CDR3 length is 16 residues. In germline, CDR1 is LGHNA, CDR2 YSLEER. The CDR3 sequence: CASSQDSGPGANVLTF. DNA for the CDR3: TGCGCCAGCAGCCAAGATTCGGGGCCCGGGGCCAACGTCCTGACTTTC.

The rearrangement uses TRBV2 and TRBJ1-6; 10 bases match TRBD1. Germline CDR1 SNHLY, CDR2 FYNNEI. V lost 7 bases, J lost 9 bases, and 6 bases stayed unmatched. The CDR3 runs 14 residues. The DNA for the CDR3 is TGTGCCAGCACCCCGGGACAGGGGTCTTCACCCCTCCACTTT. It yields the protein CASTPGQGSSPLHF.

The rearrangement joins TRBV4-1 to TRBJ2-1; D not certain. Germline assignment: CDR1 MGHRA and CDR2 YSYEKL. Deletions cut 4 bases from V and 7 bases from J, with 8 bases between. This CDR3 comprises 12 residues. The DNA of the CDR3 is TGCGCCAGCAGCCCGAATGGGAATGAGCAGTTCTTC. Its protein product is CASSPNGNEQFF.

The chain uses TRBV7-2 and TRBJ1-2; TRBD1 is a possible D gene (6 bases). This CDR3 contains 14 residues. CDR1 and CDR2 (germline): SGHTA, FQGNSA. The V and J ends lost 4 bases and 1 base respectively, with 10 bases between them. CDR3 sequence: CASSSGHVNYGYTF. Here the CDR3 DNA reads TGTGCCAGCAGCTCGGGACACGTTAACTATGGCTACACCTTC. Full variable domain (missing parts from reference TRBV7-2 and TRBJ1-2): GAGVSQSPSNKVTEKGKDVELRCDPISGHTALYWYRQSLGQGLEFLIYFQGNSAPDKSGLPSDRFSAERTGGSVSTLTIQRTQQEDSAVYLCASSSGHVNYGYTFGSGTRLTVV.

The V and J genes are TRBV6-6 and TRBJ2-3, with 9 bases identical to TRBD2. The CDR3 totals 15 residues. The junction had 3 bases not matched to a gene; V was cut back by 2 bases and J by 3 bases. Germline CDR1 reads MNHNY; CDR2 reads SVGAGI (reference sequence). The CDR3 is CASSYIAGVTDTQYF. CDR3 DNA: TGTGCCAGCAGTTACATAGCGGGGGTTACAGATACGCAGTATTTT.

This clone was seen a handful of times. This chain connects TRBV29-1 to TRBJ2-1, with 7 bases identical to TRBD2. J gave up 7 bases and V 2 bases, and 2 bases lay outside the gene matches. Per germline, CDR1 SQVTM and CDR2 ANQGSEA. The CDR3 has 12 amino acids. The CDR3 nucleotides are TGCAGCGTTGAATTTAGCGGGAATGAGCAGTTCTTC. Its translation is CSVEFSGNEQFF.

This clone occurred a few times. V usage is TRBV10-3 and J usage is TRBJ2-7, with TRBD1 matching over 7 bases. The ends lost 0 bases at V and 3 bases at J; junction bases unmatched: 5. The length of the CDR3 is 15 residues. Per germline, CDR1 ENHRY and CDR2 SYGVKD. The CDR3 coding sequence is TGTGCCATCAGTGAGTCCGGGACAGACCGCTACGAGCAGTACTTC. The encoded protein is CAISESGTDRYEQYF.

The chain uses TRBV15 and TRBJ1-5; D is unclear. There are 13 residues in the CDR3. V was shortened by 7 bases and J by 3 bases, with 10 bases between the two germline ends. Germline V gene data show CDR1 as LNHNV and CDR2 as YYDKDF (reference sequence). The CDR3 here is CATTPGPNQPQHF. CDR3 sequence (DNA): TGTGCCACCACCCCAGGACCCAATCAGCCCCAGCATTTT.

This chain links TRBV6-6 with TRBJ2-3, with 9 bases fitting TRBD1. Germline V gene sequence: CDR1 MNHNY, CDR2 SVGAGI (reference sequence). Trimming took 2 bases from V and 3 from J; bases not matched to a gene: 6. The CDR3 is 16 residues long. The chain's CDR3 is CASSYTPGQGTDTQYF. The CDR3, as DNA: TGTGCCAGCAGTTACACGCCGGGACAGGGTACAGATACGCAGTATTTT.

This clone has just a few counts. The chain has TRBV29-1 and TRBJ1-1, with 8 bases matching TRBD1. The CDR3 spans 13 residues. Germline lookup yields CDR1 SQVTM and CDR2 ANQGSEA. V lost 6 bases and J lost 3; bases outside the gene matches: 6. The CDR3 DNA follows: TGCAGCGTGCAGGGGGCATTCGACACTGAAGCTTTCTTT. Translation gives CSVQGAFDTEAFF. The full variable domain, completed using reference TRBV29-1 and TRBJ1-1, is SAVISQKPSRDICQRGTSLTIQCQVDSQVTMMFWYRQQPGQSLTLIATANQGSEATYESGFVIDKFPISRPNLTFSTLTVSNMSPEDSSIYLCSVQGAFDTEAFFGQGTRLTVV.

V and J are TRBV5-1 and TRBJ1-2, with 7 bases that match TRBD1. V trimming: 7 bases; J trimming: 4 bases; junction bases outside the gene matches: 13. The germline gives CDR1 SGHRS, CDR2 YFSETQ. The CDR3 is 15 amino acids. CDR3 nucleotide sequence: TGCGCCAGCCGTGTTGGACAGGCTGGGACCTATGGCTACACCTTC. This translates into CASRVGQAGTYGYTF.

This chain connects TRBV29-1 to TRBJ1-1; D not resolved. Trimming shortened V by 7 bases and J by 0 bases, and 9 bases separated the two germline ends. Germline-derived CDR1 and CDR2 are SQVTM and ANQGSEA. CDR3 length: 12 residues. The CDR3 nucleotides are TGCAGCGGCCTAATACTGAACACTGAAGCTTTCTTT. Residues: CSGLILNTEAFF.

The chain has TRBV7-9 and TRBJ2-3; 7 nucleotides align to TRBD1. V lost 1 base, J lost 1 base, and 2 bases stayed unmatched. Germline V gene sequence: CDR1 SEHNR, CDR2 FQNEAQ (reference sequence). CDR3 length equals 15 residues. The CDR3: CASSLDGTGTDTQYF. Here the CDR3 DNA reads TGTGCCAGCAGCTTAGATGGGACAGGCACAGATACGCAGTATTTT.

On this clone itself: Other DNA variants within this sample encode the same CDR3. This sequence joins TRBV29-1 and TRBJ2-7, with D hard to call. The germline V gene encodes CDR1 SQVTM and CDR2 ANQGSEA. V dropped 0 bases and J dropped 7 bases, with 13 bases sitting between them. The CDR3 sequence is 13 residues long. CDR3 coding DNA: TGCAGCGTTGAAGATGGTATTGGAAGGGAGCAGTACTTC. Protein sequence: CSVEDGIGREQYF.

Turning to this clone: The sample carries other DNA sequences with the same CDR3. The genes are TRBV29-1 and TRBJ1-1; TRBD1 matches 8 bases. CDR3 length: 11 amino acids. The V and J ends lost 6 bases and 8 bases, in that order; junction bases with no gene match: 5. CDR1 SQVTM and CDR2 ANQGSEA come from the germline V gene. The CDR3: CSVRQGTEAFF. The CDR3 DNA follows: TGCAGCGTCCGACAGGGGACCGAAGCTTTCTTT.

In its sample, this clone was seen once. This specimen includes other DNA sequences encoding the same CDR3. V gene TRBV9 combines with J gene TRBJ1-5; 10 bases agree with TRBD1. The CDR3 covers 15 residues. Germline V gene lookup returns CDR1 SGDLS and CDR2 YYNGEE. J gave up 1 base and V 2 bases, and 0 bases lay outside the gene matches. The CDR3 spells CASSVGQGSNQPQHF. For the CDR3, the DNA is TGTGCCAGCAGCGTGGGACAGGGGAGCAATCAGCCCCAGCATTTT.

The rearrangement links TRBV6-5 to TRBJ1-5; D is perhaps TRBD1 (5 bases). This CDR3 contains 13 residues. V lost 11 bases to trimming and J lost 4 bases, with 15 bases between them. Looked up from germline, CDR1 is MNHEY and CDR2 is SVGAGI. CDR3 bases: TGTGCCGCGGGGAGGGGCAATAATCAGCCCCAGCATTTT. Amino acids: CAAGRGNNQPQHF.

V usage is TRBV14 and J usage is TRBJ2-7; TRBD1 might be the D (5 bases). The CDR3 contains 12 residues. Germline assignment: CDR1 SGHDN and CDR2 FVKESK. V lost 5 bases and J 2 bases, leaving 7 bases between the germline ends. As DNA, the CDR3 is TGTGCCAGCAGCTTAGGGGCCTACGAGCAGTACTTC. Amino acid sequence: CASSLGAYEQYF.

The V and J genes are TRBV5-6 and TRBJ2-1; D ambiguous. Germline loops: CDR1 SGHDT, CDR2 YYEEEE. Trimming stripped 4 bases from V and 5 bases from J, with 22 bases between. This CDR3 spans 17 amino acids. As DNA, the CDR3 is TGTGCCAGCAGCCCATTATTCACTCAGAAACCGGACAATGAGCAGTTCTTC. As protein: CASSPLFTQKPDNEQFF.

The rearrangement joins TRBV4-3 to TRBJ1-1; D perhaps matches TRBD1 (6 bases). The CDR3 has 15 residues. Germline values: CDR1 LGHNA, CDR2 YSLEER. V lost 0 bases to trimming and J lost 4 bases, with 12 bases between them. In DNA, the CDR3 is TGCGCCAGCAGCCAAGACAGGGGATCGGGCACTGAAGCTTTCTTT. This translates into CASSQDRGSGTEAFF.

The chain carries TRBV4-3 and TRBJ2-7; TRBD1 agrees at 7 bases. The CDR3 sequence is 15 residues long. V lost 1 base and J lost 2; bases outside the gene matches: 5. Germline V gene sequence: CDR1 LGHNA, CDR2 YSLEER. CDR3 in DNA: TGCGCCAGCAGCCAAGCGAGGCAGGGGGCCTACGAGCAGTACTTC. This encodes CASSQARQGAYEQYF.

The CDR3 bases are TGCGCCAGCAGCCAAGGATTGGGACAGGGTTCTGGCTACACCTTC. Its protein is CASSQGLGQGSGYTF. The chain carries TRBV4-3 and TRBJ1-2; 9 bases are a match to TRBD1. Germline lookup yields CDR1 LGHNA and CDR2 YSLEER. There are 15 residues in the CDR3. The J segment lost 7 bases and the V segment lost 1 base, leaving 7 bases of the junction unmatched.